This TCR beta chain came from a study of blood T cell repertoires in COVID-19. The CDR3 is 12 amino acids. Germline CDR1 and CDR2: MNHEY and SMNVEV (reference sequence). The V end lost 6 bases, the J end lost 6 bases, and 11 bases lay between the germline ends. Clones were read by immunoSEQ multiplex PCR, and TCRdb kept only the in-frame ones, dropping some. This table has approximately 230,000 clones, approximately 80% appearing once. The sequenced sample was peripheral blood. The TCR originated in a woman older than 75 with active or convalescent COVID-19. This sequence joins TRBV27 and TRBJ1-2; TRBD1 is a possible D gene (5 bases). In DNA form, the CDR3 reads TGTGCCAGCAGCTCTTTCAGGGATGGCTACACCTTC. As protein: CASSSFRDGYTF.